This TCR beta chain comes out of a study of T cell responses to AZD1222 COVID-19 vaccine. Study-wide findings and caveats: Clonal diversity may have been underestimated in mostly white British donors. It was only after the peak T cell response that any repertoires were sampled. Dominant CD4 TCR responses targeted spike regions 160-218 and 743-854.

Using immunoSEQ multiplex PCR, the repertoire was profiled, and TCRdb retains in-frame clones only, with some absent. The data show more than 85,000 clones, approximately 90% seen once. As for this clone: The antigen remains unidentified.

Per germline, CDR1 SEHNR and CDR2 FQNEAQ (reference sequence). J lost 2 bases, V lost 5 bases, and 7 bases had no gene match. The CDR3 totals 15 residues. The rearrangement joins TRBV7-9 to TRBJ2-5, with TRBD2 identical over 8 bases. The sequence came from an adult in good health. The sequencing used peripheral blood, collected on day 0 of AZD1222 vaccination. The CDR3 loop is CASSPPGRGQETQYF. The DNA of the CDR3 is TGTGCCAGCAGCCCCCCCGGGAGGGGGCAAGAGACCCAGTACTTC.